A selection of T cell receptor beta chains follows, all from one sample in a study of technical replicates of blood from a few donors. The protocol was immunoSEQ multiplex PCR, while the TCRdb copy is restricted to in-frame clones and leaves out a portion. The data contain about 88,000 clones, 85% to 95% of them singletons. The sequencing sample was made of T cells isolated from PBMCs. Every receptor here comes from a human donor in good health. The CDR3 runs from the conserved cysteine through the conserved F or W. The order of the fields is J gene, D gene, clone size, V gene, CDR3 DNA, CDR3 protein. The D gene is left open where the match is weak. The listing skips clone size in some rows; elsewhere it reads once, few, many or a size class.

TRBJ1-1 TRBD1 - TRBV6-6 TGTGCCAGCGGGACAGGGGGCCGGTACACTGAAGCTTTCTTT CASGTGGRYTEAFF
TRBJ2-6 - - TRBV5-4 TGTGCCAGCAGCTGGGGACTGCCATCTGGGGCCAACGTCCTGACTTTC CASSWGLPSGANVLTF
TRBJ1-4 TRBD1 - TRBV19 TGTGCCAGTAGCACCGGGACAGTCAGGGGTGGTGAAAAACTGTTTTTT CASSTGTVRGGEKLFF
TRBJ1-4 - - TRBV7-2 TGTGCCAGCAGCTTAGATTATGGGGGGGCGAGGGAAAAACTGTTTTTT CASSLDYGGAREKLFF
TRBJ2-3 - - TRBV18 TGTGCCAGCTCTCCTTCGGATACGCAGTATTTT CASSPSDTQYF
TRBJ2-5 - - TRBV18 TGTGCCAGCTCACCACCGGCCCAAGAGACCCAGTACTTC CASSPPAQETQYF
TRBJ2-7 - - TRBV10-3 TGTGCCATCCTTCCCCCGGGACAATCCTACGAGCAGTACTTC CAILPPGQSYEQYF
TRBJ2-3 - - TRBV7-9 TGTGCCAGCAGCTTCGACAGTGGAGATACGCAGTATTTT CASSFDSGDTQYF
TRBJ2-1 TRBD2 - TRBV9 TGTGCCAGCAGCGTAGATGCGGGAGGCCTTTTCTACAATGAGCAGTTCTTC CASSVDAGGLFYNEQFF
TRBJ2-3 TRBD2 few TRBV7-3 TGTGCCAGCAGTTTTGGACTAGCGAACACAGATACGCAGTATTTT CASSFGLANTDTQYF
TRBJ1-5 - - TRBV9 TGTGCCAGCAGAGGGACTTACAATCAGCCCCAGCATTTT CASRGTYNQPQHF
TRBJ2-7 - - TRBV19 TGTGCCAGTAGTATTCCGGGACTCAGTTACGAGCAGTACTTC CASSIPGLSYEQYF
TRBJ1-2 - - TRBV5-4 TGTGCCAGCAGCCCACAGGGAAACGCTTATGGCTACACCTTC CASSPQGNAYGYTF
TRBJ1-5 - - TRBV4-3 TGCGCCAGCAGCCAAGATCACGGGACAAGAAGCAATCAGCCCCAGCATTTT CASSQDHGTRSNQPQHF
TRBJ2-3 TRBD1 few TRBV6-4 TGTGCCAGCAGTGAAGGGACAGGGGGCGCGACAGATACGCAGTATTTT CASSEGTGGATDTQYF
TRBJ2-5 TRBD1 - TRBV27 TGTGCCAGCAGTCTACGGACAGGGTCGATGCCAGCGGGAGAGACCCAGTACTTC CASSLRTGSMPAGETQYF